The 16 T cell receptor beta chains reported below all come from one sample, sequenced in a study of blood T cell repertoires in COVID-19. Assay: immunoSEQ multiplex PCR; the TCRdb copy retains only in-frame clones and omits some. The profile shows over 200,000 clones, 85% of them singletons. What was sequenced was PBMCs or T cells enriched from blood (not recorded which). These receptors all stem from a man aged 40-55 years who had recovered from COVID-19.

V is TRBV27 and J is TRBJ2-1, with 9 bases identical to TRBD2. Germline CDR1 is MNHEY and CDR2 is SMNVEV (reference sequence). The CDR3 loop spans 16 amino acids. V lost 6 bases to trimming and J lost 2 bases; unmatched junction nucleotides: 8. The CDR3 is CASRLTSGITYNEQFF. In DNA, the CDR3 is TGTGCCAGCAGGTTGACTAGCGGAATTACCTACAATGAGCAGTTCTTC.

This chain connects TRBV28 to TRBJ1-2; 9 nucleotides line up with TRBD1. This CDR3 comprises 19 residues. Losses at the gene ends were 1 base for V and 5 bases for J; bases not matched to a gene: 17. Germline CDR1 reads MDHEN; CDR2 reads SYDVKM. CDR3 sequence (DNA): TGTGCCAGCAGTTTATCCTTATCTAACAGGGGGCCGAGGGAATATGGCTACACCTTC. Translating gives CASSLSLSNRGPREYGYTF.

The CDR3 nucleotides read TGTGCCAGCAGCCCGTTCGGAGGTTTCACTGAAGCTTTCTTT. The encoded protein is CASSPFGGFTEAFF. The chain has TRBV7-2 and TRBJ1-1; D uncertain. With 5 bases removed from V and 4 bases from J, the gap between germline ends came to 14 bases. Germline CDR1 is SGHTA and CDR2 is FQGNSA. CDR3 length: 14 amino acids.

This chain links TRBV6-6 with TRBJ1-6; perhaps TRBD1 as D (6 bases). Trimming stripped 7 bases from V and 0 bases from J, with 13 bases between. The CDR3 extends over 16 amino acids. CDR1 MNHNY and CDR2 SVGAGI come from the germline V gene (reference sequence). This CDR3 is CASTPDRSSYNSPLHF. The CDR3 nucleotides read TGTGCCAGCACCCCAGACAGGAGCTCCTATAATTCACCCCTCCACTTT.

V usage is TRBV28 and J usage is TRBJ1-5, with 7 bases matching TRBD1. V lost 2 bases, J lost 7 bases, and 11 bases stayed unmatched. Germline V lookup: CDR1 MDHEN, CDR2 SYDVKM. The CDR3 sequence is 16 residues long. The CDR3 DNA reads as TGTGCCAGCAGTTTAGGGGGGCAGGGGGGAAGACAGCCCCAGCATTTT. Its translation is CASSLGGQGGRQPQHF. Full variable domain (remainder filled in from reference TRBV28 and TRBJ1-5): DVKVTQSSRYLVKRTGEKVFLECVQDMDHENMFWYRQDPGLGLRLIYFSYDVKMKEKGDIPEGYSVSREKKERFSLILESASTNQTSMYLCASSLGGQGGRQPQHFGDGTRLSIL.

The chain couples TRBV28 to TRBJ1-1; D unclear. V lost 7 bases and J 4 bases, leaving 16 bases between the germline ends. The CDR3 is 14 residues long. Germline values: CDR1 MDHEN, CDR2 SYDVKM. The DNA of the CDR3 is TGTGCCAGCAACGGTGTCCAAGCCTCCACTGAAGCTTTCTTT. It yields the protein CASNGVQASTEAFF. Full variable domain (outside the CDR3, taken from reference TRBV28 and TRBJ1-1): DVKVTQSSRYLVKRTGEKVFLECVQDMDHENMFWYRQDPGLGLRLIYFSYDVKMKEKGDIPEGYSVSREKKERFSLILESASTNQTSMYLCASNGVQASTEAFFGQGTRLTVV.

The chain carries TRBV6-5 and TRBJ2-2; 8 nucleotides line up with TRBD2. V gave up 2 bases and J gave up 8 bases; unmatched junction bases: 7. This CDR3 has 15 residues. Per the germline V gene, CDR1 is MNHEY and CDR2 is SVGAGI. The CDR3 DNA reads TGTGCCAGCAGTTACCGGGAGGGCTTAGCGGGGGAGCTGTTTTTT. Encoded protein: CASSYREGLAGELFF.

The genes are TRBV12-3 or TRBV12-4 and TRBJ2-1; 7 nucleotides match TRBD2. This CDR3 is 13 amino acids long. CDR3 DNA sequence: TGTGCGGGGGGACTAACCCCATACAATGAGCAGTTCTTC. This gives the protein CAGGLTPYNEQFF.

This clone was seen just once. The rearrangement joins TRBV27 to TRBJ2-7; 15 bases are shared with TRBD2. CDR3 length: 17 residues. Germline loops: CDR1 MNHEY, CDR2 SMNVEV (reference sequence). The V segment lost 7 bases and the J segment 3 bases; nucleotides outside the gene matches: 10. The DNA of the CDR3 is TGTGCCAGCACCCGAGGGACTAGCGGGAGGCAAATCTACGAGCAGTACTTC. Encoded protein: CASTRGTSGRQIYEQYF.

The chain links TRBV28 to TRBJ2-3; 11 positions agree with TRBD2. This CDR3 spans 17 amino acids. After removal of 4 bases from V and 7 bases from J, the junction contained 13 bases not matched to a gene. The germline V gene has CDR1 MDHEN and CDR2 SYDVKM. The CDR3 region has the DNA TGTGCCAGCAGTTCACTGACTAGCGGGATAGCCCTAAATACGCAGTATTTT. It is translated as CASSSLTSGIALNTQYF.

The rearrangement links TRBV3-1 (or the pseudogene TRBV3-2) to TRBJ2-7; TRBD1 aligns across 9 bases. This CDR3 spans 13 amino acids. Per the germline V gene, CDR1 is LGHDT and CDR2 is YNNKEL (reference sequence). V lost 7 bases, J lost 4 bases, and 5 bases stayed unmatched. The CDR3 DNA reads as TGTGCCAGCACCCGGACAGGGGTTTACGAGCAGTACTTC. This codes for CASTRTGVYEQYF.

The rearrangement joins TRBV5-1 to TRBJ2-1; 8 positions agree with TRBD1. Trimming cost V 6 bases and J 8 bases; bases outside gene matches: 10. This CDR3 is built from 14 residues. Germline lookup yields CDR1 SGHRS and CDR2 YFSETQ. The CDR3 DNA sequence: TGCGCCAGCATGTGGCAGGGGGCAAGGGATGAGCAGTTCTTC. Amino acid sequence: CASMWQGARDEQFF.

The V and J genes are TRBV5-4 and TRBJ2-1; 12 bases are a match to TRBD2. Germline CDR1 is SGHNT and CDR2 is YYREEE (reference sequence). The J segment lost 14 bases and the V segment lost 1 base, leaving 4 bases of the junction unmatched. This CDR3 is 13 amino acids long. CDR3 in amino acids: CASSLPPSGGEFF. In DNA form, the CDR3 reads TGTGCCAGCAGCTTGCCCCCTAGCGGGGGGGAGTTCTTC. The full variable domain, with the rest looked up from reference TRBV5-4 and TRBJ2-1, is ETGVTQSPTHLIKTRGQQVTLRCSSQSGHNTVSWYQQALGQGPQFIFQYYREEENGRGNFPPRFSGLQFPNYSSELNVNALELDDSALYLCASSLPPSGGEFFGPGTRLTVL.

The genes are TRBV7-9 and TRBJ2-7; D might be TRBD1 (5 bases). This CDR3 is built from 14 residues. The germline CDR1 and CDR2 sequences are SEHNR and FQNEAQ (reference sequence). Deletions cut 1 base from V and 5 bases from J, with 12 bases between. CDR3: CASSLVQAIDEQYF. CDR3 coding DNA: TGTGCCAGCAGCTTAGTACAGGCGATCGACGAGCAGTACTTC.

J is TRBJ2-7 and V is TRBV7-2; maybe TRBD2 (6 bases). The ends were cut back, 6 bases at V and 3 bases at J, with 15 bases in the middle. Germline CDR1 SGHTA, CDR2 FQGNSA. The CDR3 consists of 14 residues. DNA of the CDR3: TGTGCCAGCAGATCCACTAGCAAACTCTACGAGCAGTACTTC. It translates to CASRSTSKLYEQYF.

The chain carries TRBV6-2 or TRBV6-3 and TRBJ2-5; TRBD2 matches 7 bases. With V trimmed by 4 bases and J by 5 bases, 10 bases remained unmatched. The CDR3 loop spans 15 amino acids. Looked up from germline, CDR1 is MNHEY and CDR2 is SVGEGT. Written as DNA, the CDR3 is TGTGCCAGCAGTTTCATGGAGCGGGATAAGGAGACCCAGTACTTC. It yields the protein CASSFMERDKETQYF.